What follows is one TCR beta chain and its context. Its matching antigen is unknown. Here immunoSEQ multiplex PCR was the method, and the copy in TCRdb shows in-frame clones only, minus some. The sample records tens of thousands of clones, just under 95% being singletons. The data are from a study of OX40 agonist ivuxolimab in advanced cancers. The wider study: Every patient in dose escalation had hepatocellular carcinoma, melanoma, renal cell or head and neck cancer. General study findings and limits: CD8+ T cells averaged more expanded clones than CD4+.

This CDR3 is built from 12 residues. Germline V gene lookup returns CDR1 SGHVS and CDR2 FQNEAQ. After removal of 5 bases from V and 9 bases from J, the junction contained 6 bases not matched to a gene. This TCR came from an adult with an advanced solid tumor such as melanoma, head and neck, liver or kidney cancer. The input for sequencing was CD4+ or CD8+ T cells sorted from blood, taken in a trial of the OX40 agonist ivuxolimab. The chain uses TRBV7-8 and TRBJ2-7; 8 bases are shared with TRBD1. CDR3 DNA sequence: TGTGCCAGCAGCGCTAACGGACAGGGGCAGTACTTC. It specifies CASSANGQGQYF.